These 32 T cell receptor beta chains share one sample of origin, sequenced in a study of cytomegalovirus exposure and HLA in healthy donors. Profiled with immunoSEQ multiplex PCR; TCRdb holds only in-frame clones, not every one. The sample has about 360,000 clones, 86% seen once. Sequenced material: PBMCs. The receptor set was obtained from a young woman in good health and CMV-seronegative.

This chain uses TRBV19 with TRBJ1-2; D unresolved. V gave up 6 bases and J gave up 7 bases, with 18 bases separating them. This CDR3 is 14 amino acids long. The germline V gene encodes CDR1 LNHDA and CDR2 SQIVND (reference sequence). This chain's CDR3 is CASSPVEAKVGYTF. For the CDR3, the DNA is TGTGCCAGTAGCCCCGTCGAGGCAAAGGTTGGCTACACCTTC.

The chain employs TRBV28 and TRBJ1-1, with D possibly matching TRBD1 (5 bases). Germline values: CDR1 MDHEN, CDR2 SYDVKM. The CDR3 covers 13 residues. The V end was cut by 11 bases, the J end by 1 base, with 14 bases between. The CDR3 spells CACTQGTNTEAFF. CDR3 DNA sequence: TGTGCCTGCACCCAGGGAACGAACACTGAAGCTTTCTTT. Full variable domain (outside the CDR3, taken from reference TRBV28 and TRBJ1-1): DVKVTQSSRYLVKRTGEKVFLECVQDMDHENMFWYRQDPGLGLRLIYFSYDVKMKEKGDIPEGYSVSREKKERFSLILESASTNQTSMYLCACTQGTNTEAFFGQGTRLTVV.

CDR3 sequence (DNA): TGTGCCAGCAGTGGGGGACAGGGGTCCTACGAGCAGTACTTC. It encodes CASSGGQGSYEQYF. The gene calls are TRBV6-6 and TRBJ2-7, with TRBD1 matching over 10 bases. With V trimmed by 5 bases and J by 1 base, 2 bases remained unmatched. This CDR3 contains 14 residues. In germline, CDR1 is MNHNY, CDR2 SVGAGI (reference sequence).

The chain combines TRBV7-2 with TRBJ1-1; no firm D call. CDR1 and CDR2 from the germline V gene are SGHTA and FQGNSA. The CDR3 consists of 13 residues. The V and J ends lost 5 bases and 2 bases respectively, with 9 bases between them. The CDR3 region has the DNA TGTGCCAGCAGCCCCGGGAGAAACACTGAAGCTTTCTTT. Protein sequence: CASSPGRNTEAFF. Supplemented by reference TRBV7-2 and TRBJ1-1, the full variable domain reads GAGVSQSPSNKVTEKGKDVELRCDPISGHTALYWYRQSLGQGLEFLIYFQGNSAPDKSGLPSDRFSAERTGGSVSTLTIQRTQQEDSAVYLCASSPGRNTEAFFGQGTRLTVV.

The chain employs TRBV29-1 and TRBJ1-1, with 9 nucleotides matching TRBD1. The CDR3 is 12 residues long. The ends lost 7 bases at V and 7 bases at J; junction bases unmatched: 7. Per the germline V gene, CDR1 is SQVTM and CDR2 is ANQGSEA. The CDR3 nucleotides are TGCAGCGGTGAGGGACAGGGCCGTGAAGCTTTCTTT. Encoded protein: CSGEGQGREAFF.

This clone showed up just once. The chain is built from TRBV5-1 and TRBJ1-1, with 8 bases identical to TRBD1. There are 18 residues in the CDR3. Germline CDR1 is SGHRS and CDR2 is YFSETQ. V dropped 5 bases and J dropped 1; count of bases not matched to a gene: 16. This CDR3 reads CASSRGQGAYLGNTEAFF. For the CDR3, the DNA is TGCGCCAGCAGTAGAGGGCAGGGGGCGTATCTAGGGAACACTGAAGCTTTCTTT.

V gene TRBV6-5 combines with J gene TRBJ1-6; D is possibly TRBD1 (5 bases). V dropped 8 bases and J dropped 10 bases, with 18 bases sitting between them. CDR3 length equals 14 residues. Germline CDR1 is MNHEY and CDR2 is SVGAGI. DNA for the CDR3: TGTGCCAGCTCACGGCGGGACTCAGAGTCACCCCTCCACTTT. Protein product: CASSRRDSESPLHF.

This clone has only one observation. The rearrangement uses TRBV6-5 and TRBJ2-3; D not certain. The V gene's germline CDR1 is MNHEY and CDR2 SVGAGI. The CDR3 sequence is 14 residues long. Trimming removed 0 bases from V and 2 bases from J, with 6 bases in between. The CDR3 loop reads CASSYSVFTDTQYF. The CDR3 nucleotides read TGTGCCAGCAGTTACTCTGTCTTCACAGATACGCAGTATTTT.

Only a few counts were recorded for this clone. The J gene is TRBJ2-2, the V gene TRBV5-1; D gene uncertain. The V end lost 4 bases, the J end lost 0 bases, and 4 bases lay between the germline ends. CDR3 length: 13 amino acids. Germline assignment: CDR1 SGHRS and CDR2 YFSETQ. This chain's CDR3 is CASSPANTGELFF. In DNA form, the CDR3 reads TGCGCCAGCAGCCCCGCGAACACCGGGGAGCTGTTTTTT.

This clone was detected a few times. The CDR3 protein is CASSENRNQPQHF. The CDR3 DNA is TGTGCCAGCAGTGAGAATCGGAATCAGCCCCAGCATTTT. This sequence joins TRBV7-9 and TRBJ1-5; D not certain. This CDR3 is built from 13 residues. V lost 6 bases to trimming and J lost 4 bases, with 10 bases between them. The germline V gene encodes CDR1 SEHNR and CDR2 FQNEAQ (reference sequence).

The chain links TRBV27 to TRBJ1-2, with 7 positions matching TRBD1. CDR3 length equals 16 residues. The trim removed 3 bases at V and 6 bases at J, leaving 13 bases unmatched. Germline V gene data show CDR1 as MNHEY and CDR2 as SMNVEV (reference sequence). CDR3 bases: TGTGCCAGCAGTTTGTTGGGAGTCAGGGGGTCGCATGGCTACACCTTC. Its translation: CASSLLGVRGSHGYTF.

The rearrangement links TRBV15 to TRBJ1-2; 8 bases are shared with TRBD1. Per the germline V gene, CDR1 is LNHNV and CDR2 is YYDKDF (reference sequence). After removal of 2 bases from V and 8 bases from J, the junction contained 13 bases not matched to a gene. This CDR3 comprises 16 residues. CDR3: CATSRPLQDRAQGYTF. The DNA of the CDR3 is TGTGCCACCAGCAGACCCCTTCAGGACAGGGCGCAGGGCTACACCTTC.

The V call is TRBV2, the J call TRBJ2-7; TRBD1 matches at 9 bases. V dropped 7 bases and J dropped 3; count of bases not matched to a gene: 19. The length of the CDR3 is 18 residues. Germline V lookup: CDR1 SNHLY, CDR2 FYNNEI. CDR3 residues: CASTRSSTGGIKGYEQYF. The CDR3 coding sequence is TGTGCCAGCACGCGTTCTAGTACAGGGGGCATCAAGGGCTACGAGCAGTACTTC.

The chain combines TRBV5-4 with TRBJ2-2; 8 bases are shared with TRBD2. Germline V lookup: CDR1 SGHNT, CDR2 YYREEE (reference sequence). The CDR3 has 17 residues. V gave up 6 bases and J gave up 5 bases; unmatched junction bases: 15. The CDR3 sequence is CASTPGTGGRTTGELFF. In nucleotides, the CDR3 is TGTGCCAGCACCCCCGGGACGGGAGGGCGAACAACCGGGGAGCTGTTTTTT.

The chain joins TRBV9 to TRBJ2-2; a weak D match, TRBD1 (6 bases). The CDR3 runs 15 residues. The germline V and J ends were trimmed by 4 bases and 9 bases, with 19 bases remaining between them. The germline V gene has CDR1 SGDLS and CDR2 YYNGEE. The CDR3 sequence: CASSLSGLGTRELFF. The CDR3 bases are TGTGCCAGCAGCCTCTCGGGTTTGGGGACAAGGGAGCTGTTTTTT.

This sequence joins TRBV7-6 and TRBJ1-1; D gene uncertain. The CDR3 has 13 residues. The V end lost 2 bases, the J end lost 1 base, and 5 bases lay between the germline ends. Germline CDR1 and CDR2: SGHVS and FNYEAQ. CDR3 residues: CASSLTPNTEAFF. The CDR3 DNA reads as TGTGCCAGCAGCTTAACACCGAACACTGAAGCTTTCTTT.

The chain links TRBV2 to TRBJ2-7, with D possibly being TRBD1 (6 bases). This CDR3 spans 13 amino acids. CDR1 is SNHLY and CDR2 is FYNNEI in the germline V gene. V gave up 7 bases and J gave up 2 bases, with 12 bases separating them. CDR3 protein: CASKQDRTYEQYF. Here the CDR3 DNA reads TGTGCCAGCAAACAGGACAGAACCTACGAGCAGTACTTC.

This clone was recorded once. The chain links TRBV2 to TRBJ2-3; 7 bases are a match to TRBD2. Per germline, CDR1 SNHLY and CDR2 FYNNEI. The CDR3 is 16 amino acids. J gave up 3 bases and V 0 bases, and 6 bases lay outside the gene matches. CDR3 in amino acids: CASSEARGGSTDTQYF. The CDR3 region has the DNA TGTGCCAGCAGTGAAGCGCGCGGGGGATCAACAGATACGCAGTATTTT.

V and J are TRBV4-1 and TRBJ1-3; 7 nucleotides agree with TRBD1. The junction had 3 bases not matched to a gene; V was cut back by 4 bases and J by 0 bases. This CDR3 spans 15 amino acids. From germline, CDR1 is MGHRA and CDR2 YSYEKL. Here the CDR3 DNA reads TGCGCCAGCAGCCTCGGGACAGTCTCTGGAAACACCATATATTTT. Protein product: CASSLGTVSGNTIYF.

This chain uses TRBV9 with TRBJ2-1; a weak D match, TRBD2 (6 bases). Trimming pared 1 base from V and 5 bases from J, leaving 13 bases between. The length of the CDR3 is 15 residues. Germline V gene data show CDR1 as SGDLS and CDR2 as YYNGEE. The CDR3 DNA follows: TGTGCCAGCAGCGTATCGGGACTGGAGGACAATGAGCAGTTCTTC. Amino acid sequence: CASSVSGLEDNEQFF.

The chain combines TRBV28 with TRBJ2-7; 8 bases agree with TRBD1. There are 14 residues in the CDR3. Losses at the gene ends were 7 bases for V and 2 bases for J; bases not matched to a gene: 7. Germline V gene lookup returns CDR1 MDHEN and CDR2 SYDVKM. The CDR3 DNA follows: TGTGCCAGCACCATAGTACAGGGGGCCTACGAGCAGTACTTC. Its translation is CASTIVQGAYEQYF.

V usage is TRBV25-1 and J usage is TRBJ2-1; D unclear. CDR1 and CDR2 from the germline V gene are MGHDK and SYGVNS. The CDR3 is made up of 14 amino acids. V lost 1 base and J 3 bases, leaving 7 bases between the germline ends. The CDR3 reads CASSEWQNYNEQFF. CDR3 nucleotide sequence: TGTGCCAGCAGTGAATGGCAAAACTACAATGAGCAGTTCTTC.

V gene TRBV7-9 combines with J gene TRBJ2-7; D not resolved. Trimming took off 3 bases at V and 4 bases at J, with 4 bases between the two ends. Germline-derived CDR1 and CDR2 are SEHNR and FQNEAQ (reference sequence). This CDR3 has 11 amino acids. The CDR3 DNA reads TGTGCCAGCAGCTTGGAGTACGAGCAGTACTTC. Translated: CASSLEYEQYF. The entire variable domain, with the rest obtained from reference TRBV7-9 and TRBJ2-7, is as follows: DTGVSQNPRHKITKRGQNVTFRCDPISEHNRLYWYRQTLGQGPEFLTYFQNEAQLEKSRLLSDRFSAERPKGSFSTLEIQRTEQGDSAMYLCASSLEYEQYFGPGTRLTVT.

This sequence joins TRBV9 and TRBJ2-2, with D perhaps TRBD2 (6 bases). This CDR3 comprises 14 residues. CDR1 and CDR2 from the germline V gene are SGDLS and YYNGEE. The V end lost 4 bases, the J end lost 5 bases, and 12 bases lay between the germline ends. The CDR3 protein is CASSPGTQTGELFF. The CDR3 nucleotides are TGTGCCAGCAGCCCAGGGACTCAAACCGGGGAGCTGTTTTTT. Together with reference TRBV9 and TRBJ2-2, the CDR3 gives the full variable domain: DSGVTQTPKHLITATGQRVTLRCSPRSGDLSVYWYQQSLDQGLQFLIQYYNGEERAKGNILERFSAQQFPDLHSELNLSSLELGDSALYFCASSPGTQTGELFFGEGSRLTVL.

The chain has TRBV5-1 and TRBJ2-2, with 7 bases fitting TRBD1. CDR1 is SGHRS and CDR2 is YFSETQ in the germline V gene. With V trimmed by 0 bases and J by 5 bases, 1 base remained unmatched. This CDR3 spans 14 amino acids. For the CDR3, the DNA is TGCGCCAGCAGCTTGGGGGACAGAACCGGGGAGCTGTTTTTT. This gives the protein CASSLGDRTGELFF.

The CDR3 region has the DNA TGTGCCACCAGCAGACACGCTCCGGGAAAGGCCAACTACGAGCAGTACTTC. Protein product: CATSRHAPGKANYEQYF. This sequence joins TRBV15 and TRBJ2-7; a weak D match, TRBD2 (5 bases). Trimming pared 2 bases from V and 3 bases from J, leaving 20 bases between. CDR3 length: 17 residues. CDR1 is LNHNV and CDR2 is YYDKDF in the germline V gene (reference sequence).

This rearrangement joins TRBV7-2 to TRBJ2-1, with D maybe TRBD2 (5 bases). CDR3 length: 15 amino acids. The germline V gene has CDR1 SGHTA and CDR2 FQGNSA. V gave up 1 base and J gave up 4 bases, with 11 bases separating them. This CDR3 is CASSLVLGKYNEQFF. The CDR3 bases are TGTGCCAGCAGCTTAGTTCTCGGGAAGTACAATGAGCAGTTCTTC.

The chain links TRBV6-1 to TRBJ2-7; D unresolved. CDR1 is MNHNS and CDR2 is SASEGT in the germline V gene. V lost 2 bases and J 6 bases, leaving 8 bases between the germline ends. This CDR3 has 12 residues. CDR3 nucleotide sequence: TGTGCCAGCAGTGAACGGTCCACCGAGCAGTACTTC. Translating it yields CASSERSTEQYF.

This chain joins TRBV2 and TRBJ2-7; the D gene is possibly TRBD2 (5 bases). Per the germline V gene, CDR1 is SNHLY and CDR2 is FYNNEI. V lost 3 bases and J 2 bases, leaving 11 bases between the germline ends. The CDR3 loop spans 14 amino acids. CDR3 region: CASSDRSGAYEQYF. The CDR3 bases are TGTGCCAGCAGTGATCGTTCCGGGGCCTACGAGCAGTACTTC. Full variable domain (rest looked up from reference TRBV2 and TRBJ2-7): EPEVTQTPSHQVTQMGQEVILRCVPISNHLYFYWYRQILGQKVEFLVSFYNNEISEKSEIFDDQFSVERPDGSNFTLKIRSTKLEDSAMYFCASSDRSGAYEQYFGPGTRLTVT.

The V call is TRBV7-6, the J call TRBJ2-2, with a tentative D call TRBD2 (5 bases). The CDR3 loop spans 15 amino acids. V lost 0 bases, J lost 7 bases, and 12 bases lay in between. Germline-derived CDR1 and CDR2 are SGHVS and FNYEAQ. For the CDR3, the DNA is TGTGCCAGCAGCTTAGCGCGAGGGTTTAACGGGGAGCTGTTTTTT. Its protein product is CASSLARGFNGELFF.

The V gene is TRBV19, the J gene TRBJ1-2; D remains unclear. Germline CDR1 reads LNHDA; CDR2 reads SQIVND (reference sequence). The CDR3 has 13 residues. The V gene lost 0 bases and the J gene lost 1 base, with 3 bases spanning the gap. CDR3 sequence reads: CASSIDHNYGYTF. CDR3 bases: TGTGCCAGTAGTATAGATCATAACTATGGCTACACCTTC.

As concerns this clone: A junction end diverges from the germline sequence, so it may reflect a read error. The chain links TRBV2 to TRBJ1-5; D is perhaps TRBD1 (6 bases). The CDR3 has 15 residues. CDR1 is SNHLY and CDR2 is FYNNEI in the germline V gene. The CDR3 reads CASSEGGVSNQPQHF. CDR3 DNA sequence: TGTGCCAGCAGCGAAGGGGGGGTTAGTAATCAGCCCCAGCATTTT. Full variable domain (rest looked up from reference TRBV2 and TRBJ1-5): EPEVTQTPSHQVTQMGQEVILRCVPISNHLYFYWYRQILGQKVEFLVSFYNNEISEKSEIFDDQFSVERPDGSNFTLKIRSTKLEDSAMYFCASSEGGVSNQPQHFGDGTRLSIL.